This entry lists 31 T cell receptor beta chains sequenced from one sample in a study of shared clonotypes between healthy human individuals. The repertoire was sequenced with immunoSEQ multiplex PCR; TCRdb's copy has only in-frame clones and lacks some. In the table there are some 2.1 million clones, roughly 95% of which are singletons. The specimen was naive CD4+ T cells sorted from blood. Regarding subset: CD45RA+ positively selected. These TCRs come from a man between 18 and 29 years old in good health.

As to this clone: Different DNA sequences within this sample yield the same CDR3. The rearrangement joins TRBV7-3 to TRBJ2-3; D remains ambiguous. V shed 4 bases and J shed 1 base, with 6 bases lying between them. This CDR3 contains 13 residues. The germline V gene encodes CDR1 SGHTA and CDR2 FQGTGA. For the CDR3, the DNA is TGTGCCAGCAGCTGGACCCGCACAGATACGCAGTATTTT. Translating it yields CASSWTRTDTQYF.

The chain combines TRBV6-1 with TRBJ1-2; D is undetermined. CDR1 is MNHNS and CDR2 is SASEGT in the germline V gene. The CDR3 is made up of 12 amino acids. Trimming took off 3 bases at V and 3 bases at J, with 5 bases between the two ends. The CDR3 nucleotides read TGTGCCAGCAGTGAGATATACTATGGCTACACCTTC. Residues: CASSEIYYGYTF.

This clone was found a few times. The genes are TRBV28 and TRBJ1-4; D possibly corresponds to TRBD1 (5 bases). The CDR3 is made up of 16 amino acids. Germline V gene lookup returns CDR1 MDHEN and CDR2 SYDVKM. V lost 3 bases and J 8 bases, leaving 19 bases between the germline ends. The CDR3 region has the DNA TGTGCCAGCAGTTTCCCGGGACCCCCCCCGGGCGAAAAACTGTTTTTT. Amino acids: CASSFPGPPPGEKLFF.

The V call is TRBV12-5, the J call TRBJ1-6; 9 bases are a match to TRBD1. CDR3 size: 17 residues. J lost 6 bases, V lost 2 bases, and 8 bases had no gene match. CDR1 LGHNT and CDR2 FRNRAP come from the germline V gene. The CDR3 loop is CASGLKIYRGPNSPLHF. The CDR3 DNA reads TGTGCTAGTGGTTTGAAAATATACAGGGGGCCTAATTCACCCCTCCACTTT. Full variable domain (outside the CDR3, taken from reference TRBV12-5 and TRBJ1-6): DARVTQTPRHKVTEMGQEVTMRCQPILGHNTVFWYRQTMMQGLELLAYFRNRAPLDDSGMPKDRFSAEMPDATLATLKIQPSEPRDSAVYFCASGLKIYRGPNSPLHFGNGTRLTVT.

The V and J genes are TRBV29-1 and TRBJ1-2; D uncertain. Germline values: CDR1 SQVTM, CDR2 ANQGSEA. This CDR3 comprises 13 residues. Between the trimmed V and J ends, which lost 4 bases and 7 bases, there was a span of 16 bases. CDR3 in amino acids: CSVVGQVESGYTF. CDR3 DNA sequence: TGCAGCGTTGTAGGGCAGGTGGAGAGTGGCTACACCTTC.

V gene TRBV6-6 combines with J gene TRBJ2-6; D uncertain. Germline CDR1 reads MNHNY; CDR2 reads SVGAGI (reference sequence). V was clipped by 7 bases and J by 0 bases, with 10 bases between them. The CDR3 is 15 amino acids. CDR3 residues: CASIPDASGANVLTF. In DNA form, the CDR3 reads TGTGCCAGCATTCCGGACGCCTCTGGGGCCAACGTCCTGACTTTC.

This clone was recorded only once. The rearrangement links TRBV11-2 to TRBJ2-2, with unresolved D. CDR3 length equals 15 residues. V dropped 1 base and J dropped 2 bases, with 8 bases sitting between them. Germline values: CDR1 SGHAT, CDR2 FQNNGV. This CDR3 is CASSLVIFNTGELFF. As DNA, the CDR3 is TGTGCCAGCAGCTTAGTGATCTTTAACACCGGGGAGCTGTTTTTT.

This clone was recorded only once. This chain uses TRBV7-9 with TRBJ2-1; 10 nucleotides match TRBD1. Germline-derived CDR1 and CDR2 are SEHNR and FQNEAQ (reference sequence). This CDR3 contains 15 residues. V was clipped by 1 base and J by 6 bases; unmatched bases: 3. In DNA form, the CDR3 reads TGTGCCAGCAGCTTAGGGTGGGACAGGGGCAATGAGCAGTTCTTC. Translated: CASSLGWDRGNEQFF.

The CDR3 DNA reads as TGTGCCTGGAGGTACCCACAGGGGTTTGCTGGAAACACCATATATTTT. Amino acids: CAWRYPQGFAGNTIYF. The chain links TRBV30 to TRBJ1-3, with TRBD1 matching over 7 bases. CDR1 and CDR2 from the germline V gene are GTSNPN and SVGIG (reference sequence). The CDR3 consists of 16 residues. V was clipped by 3 bases and J by 2 bases; unmatched bases: 10.

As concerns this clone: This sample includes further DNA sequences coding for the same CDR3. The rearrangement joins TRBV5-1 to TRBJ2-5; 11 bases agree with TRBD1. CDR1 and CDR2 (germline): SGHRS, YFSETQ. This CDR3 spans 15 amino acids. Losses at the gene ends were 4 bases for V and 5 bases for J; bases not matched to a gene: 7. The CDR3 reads CASSPRDRGSETQYF. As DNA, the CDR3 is TGCGCCAGCAGCCCGCGGGACAGGGGGTCGGAGACCCAGTACTTC.

CDR3 region: CASSASDRAEGYTF. Here the CDR3 DNA reads TGTGCCAGCAGCGCCAGTGACAGGGCTGAGGGCTACACCTTC. The V and J genes are TRBV9 and TRBJ1-2, with TRBD1 identical over 7 bases. The CDR3 has 14 amino acids. Trimming removed 3 bases from V and 8 bases from J; junction bases left unmatched: 10. CDR1 and CDR2 from the germline V gene are SGDLS and YYNGEE.

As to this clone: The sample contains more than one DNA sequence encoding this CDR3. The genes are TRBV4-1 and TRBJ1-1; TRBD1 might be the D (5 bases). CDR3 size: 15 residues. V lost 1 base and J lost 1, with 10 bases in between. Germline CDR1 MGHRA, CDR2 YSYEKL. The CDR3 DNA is TGCGCCAGCAGCCAAGTTGGGGGAACGAACACTGAAGCTTTCTTT. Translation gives CASSQVGGTNTEAFF.

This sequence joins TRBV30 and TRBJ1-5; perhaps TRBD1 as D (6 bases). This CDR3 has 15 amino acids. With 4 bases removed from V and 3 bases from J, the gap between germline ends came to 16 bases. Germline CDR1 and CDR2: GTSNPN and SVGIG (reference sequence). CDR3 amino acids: CAWKVQGITNQPQHF. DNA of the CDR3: TGTGCCTGGAAAGTACAGGGAATAACCAATCAGCCCCAGCATTTT.

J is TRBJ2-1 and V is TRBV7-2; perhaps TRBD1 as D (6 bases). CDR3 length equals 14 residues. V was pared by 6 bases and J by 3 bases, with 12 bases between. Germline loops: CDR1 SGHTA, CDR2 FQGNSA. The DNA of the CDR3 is TGTGCCAGCAGTCTACAGGGCAACTACAATGAGCAGTTCTTC. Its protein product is CASSLQGNYNEQFF.

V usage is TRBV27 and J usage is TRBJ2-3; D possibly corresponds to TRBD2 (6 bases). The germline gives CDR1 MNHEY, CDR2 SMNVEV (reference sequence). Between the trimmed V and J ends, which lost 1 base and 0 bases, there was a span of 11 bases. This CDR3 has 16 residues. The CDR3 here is CASSLFGLSSTDTQYF. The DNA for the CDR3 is TGTGCCAGCAGTTTATTCGGACTAAGTAGCACAGATACGCAGTATTTT.

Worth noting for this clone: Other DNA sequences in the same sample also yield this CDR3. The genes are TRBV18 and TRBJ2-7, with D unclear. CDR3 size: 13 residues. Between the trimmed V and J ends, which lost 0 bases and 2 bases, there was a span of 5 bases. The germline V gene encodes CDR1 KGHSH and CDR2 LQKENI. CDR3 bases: TGTGCCAGCTCACCACCGGCCGCCTACGAGCAGTACTTC. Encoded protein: CASSPPAAYEQYF.

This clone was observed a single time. The CDR3 region is CASSQDSGGARYEQYF. The CDR3 nucleotides are TGCGCCAGCAGCCAAGATTCGGGGGGGGCGAGGTACGAGCAGTACTTC. The V and J genes are TRBV4-1 and TRBJ2-7, with 8 bases lining up with TRBD2. The CDR3 runs 16 residues. Germline lookup yields CDR1 MGHRA and CDR2 YSYEKL. With 0 bases clipped from V and 4 bases from J, the junction kept 8 bases outside the gene matches.

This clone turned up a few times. CDR3 protein: CASSASRNTEAFF. As DNA, the CDR3 is TGTGCCAGCAGTGCTTCCAGGAACACTGAAGCTTTCTTT. This rearrangement joins TRBV6-1 to TRBJ1-1; D remains unclear. Germline CDR1 MNHNS, CDR2 SASEGT. V shed 4 bases and J shed 1 base, with 7 bases lying between them. This CDR3 region has 13 residues.

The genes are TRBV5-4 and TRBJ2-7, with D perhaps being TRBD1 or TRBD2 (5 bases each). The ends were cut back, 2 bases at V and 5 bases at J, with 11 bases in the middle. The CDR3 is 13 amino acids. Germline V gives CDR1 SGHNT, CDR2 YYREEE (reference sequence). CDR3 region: CASSFPGSDEQYF. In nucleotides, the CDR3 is TGTGCCAGCAGCTTCCCAGGGAGCGACGAGCAGTACTTC.

CDR3 bases: TGTGCCAGCAGCTCCGCCATAACGGGGGGCTACGAGCAGTACTTC. As protein: CASSSAITGGYEQYF. This chain links TRBV11-2 with TRBJ2-7; TRBD2 matches 7 bases. V was pared by 4 bases and J by 3 bases, with 9 bases of the junction left unmatched. CDR3 size: 15 residues. Germline V lookup: CDR1 SGHAT, CDR2 FQNNGV.

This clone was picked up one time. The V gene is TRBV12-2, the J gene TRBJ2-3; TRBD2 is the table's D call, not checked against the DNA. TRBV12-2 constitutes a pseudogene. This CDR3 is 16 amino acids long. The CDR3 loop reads CAINSERESSTDTQYF. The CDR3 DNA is TGTGCAATCAATTCAGAGCGGGAGAGTAGCACAGATACGCAGTATTTT.

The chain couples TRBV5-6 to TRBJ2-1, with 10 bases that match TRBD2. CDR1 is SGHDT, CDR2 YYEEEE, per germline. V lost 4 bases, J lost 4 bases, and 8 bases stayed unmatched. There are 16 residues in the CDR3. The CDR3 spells CASSKDLLAGYNEQFF. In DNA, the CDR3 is TGTGCCAGCAGCAAGGACTTACTAGCGGGGTACAATGAGCAGTTCTTC. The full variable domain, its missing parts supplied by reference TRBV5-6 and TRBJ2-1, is DAGVTQSPTHLIKTRGQQVTLRCSPKSGHDTVSWYQQALGQGPQFIFQYYEEEERQRGNFPDRFSGHQFPNYSSELNVNALLLGDSALYLCASSKDLLAGYNEQFFGPGTRLTVL.

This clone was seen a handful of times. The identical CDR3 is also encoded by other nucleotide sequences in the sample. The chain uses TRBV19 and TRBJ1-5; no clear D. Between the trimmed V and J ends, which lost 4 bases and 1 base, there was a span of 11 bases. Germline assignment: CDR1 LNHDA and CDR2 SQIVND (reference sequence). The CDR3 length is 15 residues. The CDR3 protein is CASSTRGPSNQPQHF. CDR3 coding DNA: TGTGCCAGTAGTACGAGAGGGCCCAGCAATCAGCCCCAGCATTTT.

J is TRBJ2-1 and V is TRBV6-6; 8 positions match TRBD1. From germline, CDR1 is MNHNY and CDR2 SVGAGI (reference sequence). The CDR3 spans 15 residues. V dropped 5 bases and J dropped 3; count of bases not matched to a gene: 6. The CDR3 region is CASSPRQGNYNEQFF. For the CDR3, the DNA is TGTGCCAGCAGTCCTAGACAGGGGAACTACAATGAGCAGTTCTTC.

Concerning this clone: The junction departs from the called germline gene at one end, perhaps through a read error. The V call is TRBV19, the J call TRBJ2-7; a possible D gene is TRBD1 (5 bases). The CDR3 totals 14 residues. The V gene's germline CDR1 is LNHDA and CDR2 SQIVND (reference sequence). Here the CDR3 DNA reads TGTGCCAGTAGTATAGATGGACACCCCTACGGGCAGTACTTC. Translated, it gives CASSIDGHPYGQYF.

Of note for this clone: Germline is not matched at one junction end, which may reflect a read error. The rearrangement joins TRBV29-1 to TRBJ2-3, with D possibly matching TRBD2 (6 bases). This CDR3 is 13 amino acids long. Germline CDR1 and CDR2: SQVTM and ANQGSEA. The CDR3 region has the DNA TGCAGCGCTACACGGGGGAGCAAAGATACGCAGTATTTT. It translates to CSATRGSKDTQYF.

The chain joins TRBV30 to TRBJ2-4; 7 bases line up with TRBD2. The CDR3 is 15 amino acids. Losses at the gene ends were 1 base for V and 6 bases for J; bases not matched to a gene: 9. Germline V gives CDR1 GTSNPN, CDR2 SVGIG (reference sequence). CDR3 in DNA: TGTGCCTGGAGTGGTTCTTGGGGCGGGGGAAACATTCAGTACTTC. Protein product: CAWSGSWGGGNIQYF.

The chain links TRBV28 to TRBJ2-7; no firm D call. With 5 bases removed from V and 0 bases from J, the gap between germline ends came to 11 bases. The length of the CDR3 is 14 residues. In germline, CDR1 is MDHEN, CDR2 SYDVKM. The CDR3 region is CASSPQISSYEQYF. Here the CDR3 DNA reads TGTGCCAGCAGTCCACAGATTAGCTCCTACGAGCAGTACTTC.

This CDR3 reads CASSHLGRSGELFF. The CDR3 coding sequence is TGCGCCAGCAGCCACCTCGGACGGTCCGGGGAGCTGTTTTTT. The chain employs TRBV4-1 and TRBJ2-2; unclear D gene. The germline V gene encodes CDR1 MGHRA and CDR2 YSYEKL. The length of the CDR3 is 14 residues. Trimming left V 3 bases short and J 6 bases short, with 11 bases between.

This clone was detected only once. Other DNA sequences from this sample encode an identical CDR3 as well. Here the CDR3 reads CASSTGGTEAFF. DNA of the CDR3: TGCGCCAGCAGTACAGGGGGCACTGAAGCTTTCTTT. The chain carries TRBV10-1 and TRBJ1-1; 8 bases map to TRBD1. J lost 4 bases, V lost 5 bases, and 0 bases had no gene match. The CDR3 is made up of 12 amino acids. Germline V CDR1 and CDR2: WNHNN, SYGVQD (reference sequence).

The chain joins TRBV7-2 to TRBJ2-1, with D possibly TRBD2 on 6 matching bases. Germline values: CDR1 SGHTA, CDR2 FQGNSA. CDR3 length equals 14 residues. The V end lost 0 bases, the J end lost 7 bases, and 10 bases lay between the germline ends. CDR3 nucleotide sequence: TGTGCCAGCAGCTTAGCTCGACTAGAAAATGAGCAGTTCTTC. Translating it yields CASSLARLENEQFF.